These 25 T cell receptor beta chains came from one sample sequenced in a study of blood T cell repertoires in COVID-19 (dated by TCRdb to the early 2020s). The library was built by means of the immunoSEQ multiplex PCR assay. As stored in TCRdb, this immuneACCESS dataset retains in-frame rearrangements with V and J assigned. A fraction of the clones does not appear; measured against another copy, unresolved V genes explain less than half of the discrepancy, and the remainder lacks a known reason. This sample lists approximately 260,000 clones; approximately 85% were detected once. The top ten clonotypes cover 8% to 13% of the sample. The sample consisted of peripheral blood. The source is a woman in her 70s with acute or convalescent COVID-19.

The V and J genes are TRBV5-1 and TRBJ2-7; D perhaps matches TRBD2 (5 bases). This CDR3 is built from 15 residues. Trimming took 0 bases from V and 0 from J, leaving 10 bases between them. Per germline, CDR1 SGHRS and CDR2 YFSETQ. The CDR3 here is CASSLVVGSSYEQYF. CDR3 nucleotide sequence: TGCGCCAGCAGCTTGGTGGTAGGGAGCTCCTACGAGCAGTACTTC.

The V gene is TRBV2, the J gene TRBJ2-3; 7 nucleotides match TRBD2. Germline V gives CDR1 SNHLY, CDR2 FYNNEI. The CDR3 sequence is 12 residues long. V lost 5 bases to trimming and J lost 10 bases; unmatched junction nucleotides: 6. This CDR3 reads CASSPTGGSQYF. CDR3 nucleotides: TGTGCCAGCAGTCCAACGGGGGGATCGCAGTATTTT.

In its sample, this clone was seen a few times. The chain combines TRBV30 with TRBJ2-7; D remains ambiguous. Deletions cut 2 bases from V and 8 bases from J, with 10 bases between. The length of the CDR3 is 11 residues. From germline, CDR1 is GTSNPN and CDR2 SVGIG (reference sequence). CDR3 sequence reads: CAWSLGIQQYF. The DNA for the CDR3 is TGTGCCTGGAGTTTGGGCATCCAGCAGTACTTC.

J is TRBJ2-5 and V is TRBV3-1 (or the pseudogene TRBV3-2), with D possibly TRBD2 on 5 matching bases. Germline V CDR1 and CDR2: LGHDT, YNNKEL (reference sequence). The CDR3 extends over 13 amino acids. Between the trimmed V and J ends, which lost 3 bases and 5 bases, there was a span of 10 bases. The CDR3, as DNA: TGTGCCAGCAGCCAGTGGCGCGGGGAGACCCAGTACTTC. Translating gives CASSQWRGETQYF.

V gene TRBV7-9 combines with J gene TRBJ2-3; D ambiguous. V was trimmed by 4 bases and J by 2 bases, leaving 7 bases between them. The CDR3 totals 13 residues. Germline CDR1 reads SEHNR; CDR2 reads FQNEAQ (reference sequence). The DNA for the CDR3 is TGTGCCAGCAGCTCTACCCTCACAGATACGCAGTATTTT. Protein: CASSSTLTDTQYF.

The J gene is TRBJ1-2, the V gene TRBV6-5; TRBD1 matches 10 bases. After removal of 6 bases from V and 6 bases from J, the junction contained 7 bases not matched to a gene. Germline loops: CDR1 MNHEY, CDR2 SVGAGI. There are 14 residues in the CDR3. The CDR3 DNA is TGTGCCAGCAGCCAAGGGGGACAGGGGAATGGCTACACCTTC. It yields the protein CASSQGGQGNGYTF.

This chain connects TRBV10-3 to TRBJ2-1; a weak D match, TRBD2 (6 bases). The germline V gene has CDR1 ENHRY and CDR2 SYGVKD. The CDR3 loop spans 16 amino acids. Trimming took 5 bases from V and 4 from J, leaving 18 bases between them. Here the CDR3 DNA reads TGTGCCATCAGTTCTCGAACCGGGACTGGATACAATGAGCAGTTCTTC. Residues: CAISSRTGTGYNEQFF.

V usage is TRBV2 and J usage is TRBJ1-2; D possibly corresponds to TRBD1 (5 bases). The CDR3 loop spans 14 amino acids. Trimming shortened V by 6 bases and J by 7 bases, and 18 bases separated the two germline ends. In germline, CDR1 is SNHLY, CDR2 FYNNEI. As DNA, the CDR3 is TGTGCCAGCAGGGGGGGTGTCAGCCTGGGTGGCTACACCTTC. Translated: CASRGGVSLGGYTF.

The rearrangement uses TRBV7-8 and TRBJ1-2; D possibly corresponds to TRBD1 (6 bases). Trimming stripped 4 bases from V and 4 bases from J, with 7 bases between. Germline V lookup: CDR1 SGHVS, CDR2 FQNEAQ. The CDR3 consists of 12 residues. The CDR3 sequence is CASSSTGYGYTF. The CDR3 DNA sequence: TGTGCCAGCAGCTCGACAGGCTATGGCTACACCTTC. Drawing the rest from reference TRBV7-8 and TRBJ1-2, the complete variable domain is GAGVSQSPRYKVAKRGQDVALRCDPISGHVSLFWYQQALGQGPEFLTYFQNEAQLDKSGLPSDRFFAERPEGSVSTLKIQRTQQEDSAVYLCASSSTGYGYTFGSGTRLTVV.

This clone appeared a few times. The V and J genes are TRBV19 and TRBJ1-5, with D unclear. CDR3 length: 13 residues. The germline V and J ends were trimmed by 3 bases and 7 bases, with 10 bases remaining between them. Germline V gives CDR1 LNHDA, CDR2 SQIVND (reference sequence). For the CDR3, the DNA is TGTGCCAGTAGTATTTCGACATTGCAGCCCCAGCATTTT. This encodes CASSISTLQPQHF.

The chain links TRBV24-1 to TRBJ2-5; TRBD1 might be the D (5 bases). In germline, CDR1 is KGHDR, CDR2 SFDVKD. V dropped 5 bases and J dropped 2 bases, with 11 bases sitting between them. The CDR3 extends over 14 amino acids. The CDR3 loop reads CATSASGSQETQYF. The CDR3 DNA is TGTGCCACCAGTGCATCAGGGTCGCAAGAGACCCAGTACTTC.

The chain carries TRBV11-2 and TRBJ2-3; 11 nucleotides agree with TRBD1. This CDR3 region has 17 residues. The germline CDR1 and CDR2 sequences are SGHAT and FQNNGV. Trimming took 5 bases from V and 1 from J; bases not matched to a gene: 8. DNA for the CDR3: TGTGCCAGCAGCCCGTGGGGACAGGGGGTCCGCACAGATACGCAGTATTTT. It codes for CASSPWGQGVRTDTQYF.

The chain carries TRBV3-1 (or the pseudogene TRBV3-2) and TRBJ1-4; D gene unclear. Germline-derived CDR1 and CDR2 are LGHDT and YNNKEL (reference sequence). Trimming cost V 4 bases and J 4 bases, with 10 bases left between them. The CDR3 extends over 14 amino acids. CDR3 DNA sequence: TGTGCCAGCAGCCTTAGGAGCGGTAATGAAAAACTGTTTTTT. Its protein product is CASSLRSGNEKLFF.

The V call is TRBV5-5, the J call TRBJ2-1; TRBD2 matches 13 bases. V lost 4 bases, J lost 7 bases, and 11 bases stayed unmatched. The V gene's germline CDR1 is SGHKS and CDR2 YYEKEE (reference sequence). This CDR3 spans 17 amino acids. The CDR3 loop is CASSSGLAGVISNEQFF. CDR3 coding DNA: TGTGCCAGCAGCAGCGGACTAGCGGGGGTTATTAGTAATGAGCAGTTCTTC.

This chain joins TRBV19 and TRBJ1-2, with 7 bases fitting TRBD1. Per germline, CDR1 LNHDA and CDR2 SQIVND (reference sequence). CDR3 length: 15 residues. V shed 6 bases and J 1 base; nucleotides not matched to a gene: 8. The CDR3 sequence is CASSDPGQLNYGYTF. The CDR3 nucleotides are TGTGCCAGTAGCGATCCGGGACAGCTTAACTATGGCTACACCTTC.

As DNA, the CDR3 is TGTGCCAGCAGCTTAGTAGGCAGGGACTTCTACGAGCAGTACTTC. Encoded protein: CASSLVGRDFYEQYF. The chain couples TRBV11-2 to TRBJ2-7, with D maybe TRBD2 (6 bases). V was trimmed by 1 base and J by 3 bases, leaving 13 bases between them. The CDR3 covers 15 residues. The germline V gene has CDR1 SGHAT and CDR2 FQNNGV.

There are a few counts of this clone. This chain uses TRBV10-3 with TRBJ2-2, with D possibly being TRBD1 (6 bases). The CDR3 covers 13 residues. Trimming removed 4 bases at V and 3 bases at J, with 6 bases between. CDR1 and CDR2 from the germline V gene are ENHRY and SYGVKD. The CDR3 reads CAISGQDTGELFF. The CDR3 coding sequence is TGTGCCATCAGTGGACAGGACACCGGGGAGCTGTTTTTT.

The V call is TRBV29-1, the J call TRBJ1-1, with D possibly matching TRBD1 (5 bases). CDR1 is SQVTM and CDR2 is ANQGSEA in the germline V gene. The ends were cut back, 7 bases at V and 5 bases at J, with 11 bases in the middle. The CDR3 length is 11 residues. The CDR3 DNA reads TGCAGCGCAAAACAGGAAACTGAAGCTTTCTTT. It yields the protein CSAKQETEAFF.

The gene calls are TRBV30 and TRBJ2-3; possibly TRBD1 for D (6 bases). Trimming took off 5 bases at V and 3 bases at J, with 9 bases between the two ends. There are 12 residues in the CDR3. Germline-derived CDR1 and CDR2 are GTSNPN and SVGIG (reference sequence). CDR3 region: CAWEQGTDTQYF. The DNA for the CDR3 is TGTGCCTGGGAGCAGGGGACAGATACGCAGTATTTT.

The chain links TRBV5-1 to TRBJ2-5; D gene ambiguous. CDR3 length: 14 residues. Germline V gene data show CDR1 as SGHRS and CDR2 as YFSETQ. Trimming removed 3 bases from V and 7 bases from J, with 16 bases in between. The CDR3 spells CASSSMTRPATQYF. The CDR3 DNA sequence: TGCGCCAGCAGCTCCATGACTCGTCCGGCGACCCAGTACTTC.

The chain has TRBV2 and TRBJ1-5, with D possibly being TRBD1 (6 bases). This CDR3 has 14 residues. Trimming stripped 6 bases from V and 8 bases from J, with 17 bases between. The germline V gene encodes CDR1 SNHLY and CDR2 FYNNEI. In DNA, the CDR3 is TGTGCCAGCAGCTACCAAAACAGGGTTGAGCCCCAGCATTTT. It translates to CASSYQNRVEPQHF. Complete variable domain (other parts from reference TRBV2 and TRBJ1-5): EPEVTQTPSHQVTQMGQEVILRCVPISNHLYFYWYRQILGQKVEFLVSFYNNEISEKSEIFDDQFSVERPDGSNFTLKIRSTKLEDSAMYFCASSYQNRVEPQHFGDGTRLSIL.

The rearrangement links TRBV2 to TRBJ2-1; no clear D gene. The V end lost 0 bases, the J end lost 9 bases, and 6 bases lay between the germline ends. Germline loops: CDR1 SNHLY, CDR2 FYNNEI. The CDR3 has 12 amino acids. CDR3 region: CASSEARVEQFF. CDR3 in DNA: TGTGCCAGCAGTGAAGCTCGTGTTGAGCAGTTCTTC.

This chain connects TRBV3-1 (or the pseudogene TRBV3-2) to TRBJ1-1; D not certain. CDR1 and CDR2 (germline): LGHDT, YNNKEL (reference sequence). This CDR3 has 13 residues. V dropped 6 bases and J dropped 0 bases, with 8 bases sitting between them. CDR3 region: CASSVALNTEAFF. The CDR3 DNA sequence: TGTGCCAGCAGTGTAGCTTTGAACACTGAAGCTTTCTTT.

The chain recombines TRBV6-5 with TRBJ1-1; no firm D call. Trimming shortened V by 5 bases and J by 5 bases, and 15 bases separated the two germline ends. Germline CDR1 and CDR2: MNHEY and SVGAGI. This CDR3 region has 14 residues. CDR3 nucleotides: TGTGCCAGCAGTCTCGCAGAAGCGGGGACTGAAGCTTTCTTT. It translates to CASSLAEAGTEAFF.

The chain carries TRBV11-3 and TRBJ2-1, with D perhaps TRBD1 (5 bases). The length of the CDR3 is 16 residues. V was cut by 5 bases and J by 2 bases, with 16 bases left in between. Germline loops: CDR1 SGHNT, CDR2 YENEEA. CDR3 bases: TGTGCCAGCAGCCTACCGGGCAGGGCAGCCTACAATGAGCAGTTCTTC. Amino acid sequence: CASSLPGRAAYNEQFF.